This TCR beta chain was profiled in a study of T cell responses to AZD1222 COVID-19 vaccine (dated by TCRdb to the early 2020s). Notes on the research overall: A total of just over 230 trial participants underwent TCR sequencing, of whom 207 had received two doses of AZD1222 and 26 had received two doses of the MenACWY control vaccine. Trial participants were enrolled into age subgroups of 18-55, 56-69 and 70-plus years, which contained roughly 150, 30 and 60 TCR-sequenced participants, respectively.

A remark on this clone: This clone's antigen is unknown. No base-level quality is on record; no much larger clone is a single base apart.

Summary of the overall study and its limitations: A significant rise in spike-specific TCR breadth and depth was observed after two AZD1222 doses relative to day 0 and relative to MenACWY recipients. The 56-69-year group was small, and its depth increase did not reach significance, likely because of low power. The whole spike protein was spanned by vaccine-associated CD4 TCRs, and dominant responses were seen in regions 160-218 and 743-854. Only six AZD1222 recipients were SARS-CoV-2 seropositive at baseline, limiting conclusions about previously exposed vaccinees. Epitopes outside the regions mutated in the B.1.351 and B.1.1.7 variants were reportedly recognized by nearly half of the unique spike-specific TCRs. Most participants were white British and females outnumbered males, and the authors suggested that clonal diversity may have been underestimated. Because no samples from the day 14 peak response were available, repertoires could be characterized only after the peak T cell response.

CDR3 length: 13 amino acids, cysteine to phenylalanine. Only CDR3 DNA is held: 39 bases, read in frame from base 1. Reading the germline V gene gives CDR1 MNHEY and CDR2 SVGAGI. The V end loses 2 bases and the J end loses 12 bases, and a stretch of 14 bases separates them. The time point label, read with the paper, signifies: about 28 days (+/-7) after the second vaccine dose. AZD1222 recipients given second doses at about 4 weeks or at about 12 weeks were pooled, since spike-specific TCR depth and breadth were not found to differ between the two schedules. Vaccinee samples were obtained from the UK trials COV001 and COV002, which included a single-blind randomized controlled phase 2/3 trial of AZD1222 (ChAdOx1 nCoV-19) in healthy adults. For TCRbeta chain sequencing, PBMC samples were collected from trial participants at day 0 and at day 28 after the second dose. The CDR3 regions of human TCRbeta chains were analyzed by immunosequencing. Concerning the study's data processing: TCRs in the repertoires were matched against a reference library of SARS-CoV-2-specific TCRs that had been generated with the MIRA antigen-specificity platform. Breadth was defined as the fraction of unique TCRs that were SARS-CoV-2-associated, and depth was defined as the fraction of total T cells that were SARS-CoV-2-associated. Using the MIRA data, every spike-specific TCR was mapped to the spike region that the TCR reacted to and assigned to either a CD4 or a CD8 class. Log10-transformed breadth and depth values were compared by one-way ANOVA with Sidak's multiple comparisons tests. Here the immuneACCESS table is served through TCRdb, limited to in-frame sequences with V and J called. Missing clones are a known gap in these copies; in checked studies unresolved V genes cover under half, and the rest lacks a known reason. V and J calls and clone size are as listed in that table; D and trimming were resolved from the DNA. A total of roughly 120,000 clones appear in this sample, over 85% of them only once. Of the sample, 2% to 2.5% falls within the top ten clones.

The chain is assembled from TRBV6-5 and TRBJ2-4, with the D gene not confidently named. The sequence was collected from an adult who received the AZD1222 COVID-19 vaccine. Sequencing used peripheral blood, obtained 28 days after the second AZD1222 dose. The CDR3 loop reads CASSYGLGVDQYF. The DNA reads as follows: TGTGCCAGCAGTTACGGTCTCGGAGTTGATCAGTACTTC.